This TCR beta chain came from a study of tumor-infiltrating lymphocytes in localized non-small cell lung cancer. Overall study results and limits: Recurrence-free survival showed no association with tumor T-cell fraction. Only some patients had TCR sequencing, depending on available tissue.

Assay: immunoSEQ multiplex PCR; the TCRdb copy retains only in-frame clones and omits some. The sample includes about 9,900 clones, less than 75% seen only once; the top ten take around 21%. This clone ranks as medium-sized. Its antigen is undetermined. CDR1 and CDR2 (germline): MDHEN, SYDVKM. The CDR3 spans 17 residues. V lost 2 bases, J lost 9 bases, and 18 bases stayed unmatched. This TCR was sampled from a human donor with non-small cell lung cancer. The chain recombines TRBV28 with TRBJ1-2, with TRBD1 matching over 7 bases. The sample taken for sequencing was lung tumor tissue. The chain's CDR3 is CASSLVGGTGAETRYTF. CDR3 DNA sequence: TGTGCCAGCAGTTTAGTGGGGGGCACAGGGGCCGAGACTCGCTACACCTTC.